This T cell receptor beta chain was sequenced in a study of shared clonotypes between healthy human individuals (dated by TCRdb to between 2020 and 2021). In terms of the full investigation: The cohort included three men and a couple of women between 18 and 49 years of age. For each donor, CD4 naive and CD4 memory were each run on three plates, CD8 naive on two plates, and CD8 memory on one plate. To estimate repertoire size and how much clonotypes are shared between individuals, the study performed deep sequencing of blood TCR repertoires from a handful of healthy adults. Different laboratories and diverse techniques were used to prepare libraries and sequence TCR repertoires, to increase sequencing depth and limit assay-specific biases. Leukapheresis yielded between about 0.9 and 8.9 billion PBMCs per donor. General study outcomes and caveats: Across several donors, approximately 5% of naive CD4, 3.5% of naive CD8, roughly 2.3% of memory CD4, and under 0.45% of memory CD8 clonotypes were shared. Based on pairwise subsampling, the degree of clonotype sharing among donors was expected to be affected by sequencing depth. Sampling was restricted to blood, and TCR repertoires in tissue are likely to differ from TCR repertoires in blood. Naive subsets generally had larger estimated clonotype richness than memory subsets. Compared with non-shared clonotypes, clonotypes shared by all four sorted-subset donors had higher generation probabilities. Even with the large sequencing depth, rarefaction of the sorted-subset datasets indicated that sequencing was incomplete. Because the study included a small number of donors, the genetic and exposure-history diversity represented was limited.

TCR CDR3 regions were amplified from genomic DNA by multiplex PCR using the deep immunoSEQ assay. For each cell subset, the extracted genomic DNA was distributed evenly across all wells of several immunoSEQ 96-well plates, and each plate served as one replicate. For sorted subsets, each replicate PCR was loaded with around 220 ng genomic DNA, equivalent to approximately 27,000 T cell genomes. The purified libraries were quantified using a Qubit 3.0 fluorometer, sized with a Bioanalyzer 2100, and then quantified again using the KAPA Library Quantification kit. A separate single-read 150-cycle Illumina NextSeq 550 flow cell was used to sequence each immunoSEQ 96-well plate. The authors' pipeline ran thus. Because the immunoSEQ output held only junctional sequences and lacked quality scores, the filtering could not match the filtering applied to full-length reads. Sequences were annotated with PyIR, a Python wrapper for IgBLAST v1.9, using IMGT germline references to assign V/J genes and CDR3. Any read was removed if the V/J assignment was weak (E-value above 1e-6), the CDR3 was missing, or the read contained stop codons, out-of-frame junctions, or ambiguous translated residues. V3J clonotypes were defined by identical inferred V gene, J gene, and CDR3 amino acid sequence. Percentage overlap between repertoires was computed as shared unique clonotypes divided by the size of the smaller repertoire. Richness of each repertoire was evaluated using RTK rarefaction, the Chao1 estimator, and Recon v2.1 estimates of unobserved clonotypes. Generation probabilities for all TCRbeta clonotypes obtained by the gDNA method from several donors were computed using OLGA. Here the immuneACCESS table is served through TCRdb, limited to in-frame sequences with V and J called. Missing clones are a known gap in these copies; in checked studies unresolved V genes cover under half, and the rest lacks a known reason. D and trimming come from the DNA, and the V and J calls and clone size come from that table. In this sample the table shows some 1,600,000 clones, 95% to 99% of which occur a single time. The ten largest clones add up to roughly 0.42% of the sample.

The CDR3 sequence holds 14 residues, the cysteine and phenylalanine included. Left in the record is the CDR3 DNA by itself, 42 bases read in frame from the first base. The CDR1 and CDR2 encoded by the germline V gene are MRHNA and SNTAGT. Trimming costs V 9 bases and J 7 bases, and their ends lie 19 bases apart. In regard to this clone: This clone's antigen is unknown. No much larger clone is present one base from it, and per-base qualities are unavailable.

The donors were healthy, HIV-negative adults who had no recently reported acute infections or vaccinations. Every donor was a Caucasian adult residing in Nashville, Tennessee, USA. CD4+ T cells were enriched through magnetic negative selection, after which naive cells were positively selected on CD45RA and the remaining negative fraction served as the memory subset. Blood was collected by leukapheresis, and PBMCs were isolated by Ficoll-Histopaque density gradient centrifugation and then cryopreserved in liquid nitrogen vapor phase. Analytical flow cytometry was used to check the purity and quantity of each magnetically sorted T cell population. From each sorted fraction, genomic DNA was isolated and quantified by UV absorbance on a Nanodrop 2000c.

Sequencing was carried out using naive CD4+ T cells sorted from blood. The cell subset or site label here, explained by the study, means: CD45RA+ positively selected. The clonotype comes from a man between 25 and 39 years old in good health. The chain joins TRBV6-4 to TRBJ2-1; 6 matching bases give a weak D call of TRBD2. The sequenced DNA: TGTGCCAGTCAAGCGGGTCCCCCGGGGAATGAGCAGTTCTTC. It translates to CASQAGPPGNEQFF.